These T cell receptor beta chains were read from a single sample in a study of shared clonotypes between healthy human individuals. The protocol was immunoSEQ multiplex PCR, while the TCRdb copy is restricted to in-frame clones and leaves out a portion. Counted here are about 1 million clones, around four fifths occurring once; the ten biggest clones make up around 1.5%. Sequencing was done on a sample of memory CD4+ T cells sorted from blood. The receptors stem from a man aged 18 to 29 in good health. The CDR3 runs from the conserved cysteine through the conserved F or W. Fields, in order: J gene, V gene, D gene, clone size, CDR3 DNA, CDR3 protein. A D gene is named only where the DNA matches it firmly. Size is stated for part of the rows, as once, few or many counts, or as a class when the clone is expanded.

j_call: TRBJ1-2
v_call: TRBV6-6
d_call: NA
clone_size: NA
cdr3_nt: TGTGCCAGCAGTTCGAACGGCGGCTACACCTTC
cdr3_aa: CASSSNGGYTF

j_call: TRBJ2-7
v_call: TRBV5-4
d_call: TRBD2
clone_size: NA
cdr3_nt: TGTGCCAGCAGCTTCGGCGGGGGTACCGTGCTGAACGAGCAGTACTTC
cdr3_aa: CASSFGGGTVLNEQYF

j_call: TRBJ2-7
v_call: TRBV6-5
d_call: NA
clone_size: NA
cdr3_nt: TGTGCCAGCAGCACGGACTGGAGATCCTACGAGCAGTACTTC
cdr3_aa: CASSTDWRSYEQYF

j_call: TRBJ2-1
v_call: TRBV21-1
d_call: NA
clone_size: NA
cdr3_nt: TGTGCCAGCAGCAGCCCCGGGACTAGCATGTCCTCAAGCCGTCATGAGCAGTTCTTC
cdr3_aa: CASSSPGTSMSSSRHEQFF

j_call: TRBJ2-5
v_call: TRBV7-7
d_call: TRBD2
clone_size: NA
cdr3_nt: TGTGCTAGCAGCTTAAGTCCTAGGACTAGCGGGGGAGAGACCCAGTACTTC
cdr3_aa: CASSLSPRTSGGETQYF

j_call: TRBJ2-7
v_call: TRBV7-9
d_call: TRBD2
clone_size: NA
cdr3_nt: TGTGCCAGCGCGACTAGCGGGACCGGCGAGCAGTACTTC
cdr3_aa: CASATSGTGEQYF

j_call: TRBJ1-1
v_call: TRBV12-2
d_call: NA
clone_size: NA
cdr3_nt: TGTGCAAGTCGCTTGACTTACAGGGACGGGAACACTGAAGCTTTCTTT
cdr3_aa: CASRLTYRDGNTEAFF

j_call: TRBJ1-3
v_call: TRBV5-4
d_call: NA
clone_size: NA
cdr3_nt: TGTGCCAGCAGCTACGGACGGACTAGCTCTGGAAACACCATATATTTT
cdr3_aa: CASSYGRTSSGNTIYF

j_call: TRBJ2-1
v_call: TRBV7-9
d_call: TRBD1
clone_size: NA
cdr3_nt: TGTGCCAGCAGCAAACCAGGGGGAGCTTATGGGCAGTTCTTC
cdr3_aa: CASSKPGGAYGQFF

j_call: TRBJ2-2
v_call: TRBV19
d_call: TRBD1
clone_size: NA
cdr3_nt: TGTGCCAGTACTAACAGGGGATTTAACACCGGGGAGCTGTTTTTT
cdr3_aa: CASTNRGFNTGELFF

j_call: TRBJ1-6
v_call: TRBV7-9
d_call: NA
clone_size: NA
cdr3_nt: TGTGCCAGCAGCGTGTCAGGGGACCGTTCACCCCTCCACTTT
cdr3_aa: CASSVSGDRSPLHF

j_call: TRBJ2-1
v_call: TRBV29-1
d_call: TRBD2
clone_size: NA
cdr3_nt: TGCAGCGTGACCGGGACTAGCGAACCCGGGAGCTCCTACAATGAGCAGTTCTTC
cdr3_aa: CSVTGTSEPGSSYNEQFF

j_call: TRBJ2-7
v_call: TRBV7-9
d_call: TRBD2
clone_size: NA
cdr3_nt: TGTGCCAGCAGCATCAGGACTAGCGACGAGCAGTACTTC
cdr3_aa: CASSIRTSDEQYF

j_call: TRBJ1-6
v_call: TRBV18
d_call: NA
clone_size: NA
cdr3_nt: TGTGCCAGCTCACGGTCCGGGACCGAGAATTCACCCCTCCACTTT
cdr3_aa: CASSRSGTENSPLHF

j_call: TRBJ2-2
v_call: TRBV10-3
d_call: TRBD2
clone_size: once
cdr3_nt: TGTGCCATCAGTGAGAGCGGGGGGGCCCTCACCGGGGAGCTGTTTTTT
cdr3_aa: CAISESGGALTGELFF

j_call: TRBJ2-2
v_call: TRBV7-2
d_call: TRBD2
clone_size: NA
cdr3_nt: TGTGCCAGCAGCTTTTCGTCCGCGGGAGGTGGCGGGGAGCTGTTTTTT
cdr3_aa: CASSFSSAGGGGELFF

j_call: TRBJ2-7
v_call: TRBV6-1
d_call: TRBD2
clone_size: NA
cdr3_nt: TGTGCCAGCAGTGTATTGGGGGGGAATGGCGAGCAGTACTTC
cdr3_aa: CASSVLGGNGEQYF

j_call: TRBJ2-3
v_call: TRBV5-6
d_call: NA
clone_size: NA
cdr3_nt: TGTGCCAGCAGCTCATTAGGTGCCAAGAAGGGCACAGATACGCAGTATTTT
cdr3_aa: CASSSLGAKKGTDTQYF

j_call: TRBJ2-7
v_call: TRBV20-1
d_call: NA
clone_size: NA
cdr3_nt: TGCAGTGCCAGTAGCGAGCGCGAGCAGTACTTC
cdr3_aa: CSASSEREQYF

j_call: TRBJ2-2
v_call: TRBV2
d_call: TRBD2
clone_size: NA
cdr3_nt: TGTGCCAGTAAGGGGAGCCGGGGCGGGAGCGGGGAGCTGTTTTTT
cdr3_aa: CASKGSRGGSGELFF

j_call: TRBJ2-7
v_call: TRBV5-1
d_call: TRBD2
clone_size: NA
cdr3_nt: TGCGCCAGCAGCCACGGACTAGCTACCAACGAGCAGTACTTC
cdr3_aa: CASSHGLATNEQYF

j_call: TRBJ2-3
v_call: TRBV6-1
d_call: NA
clone_size: NA
cdr3_nt: TGTGCCAGCAGTGGGACTTCAGATACGCAGTATTTT
cdr3_aa: CASSGTSDTQYF

j_call: TRBJ2-5
v_call: TRBV6-1
d_call: NA
clone_size: NA
cdr3_nt: TGTGCCAGCACGCAGGCGGAGACCCAGTACTTC
cdr3_aa: CASTQAETQYF

j_call: TRBJ2-4
v_call: TRBV6-6
d_call: NA
clone_size: many
cdr3_nt: TGTGCCAGCAGTTACGGTCTTGGGGGGGCCAAAAACATTCAGTACTTC
cdr3_aa: CASSYGLGGAKNIQYF

j_call: TRBJ2-2
v_call: TRBV5-4
d_call: TRBD1
clone_size: NA
cdr3_nt: TGTGCCACTCAACTCCGGGACAGGGATACCGGGGAGCTGTTTTTT
cdr3_aa: CATQLRDRDTGELFF

j_call: TRBJ2-3
v_call: TRBV20-1
d_call: NA
clone_size: NA
cdr3_nt: TGCAGTGCCTTTAGCACAGATACGCAGTATTTT
cdr3_aa: CSAFSTDTQYF

j_call: TRBJ1-3
v_call: TRBV19
d_call: NA
clone_size: NA
cdr3_nt: TGTGCCAGTAGTCCTTATAGGGCCTTTCCCTCTGGAAACACCATATATTTT
cdr3_aa: CASSPYRAFPSGNTIYF

j_call: TRBJ1-1
v_call: TRBV1
d_call: NA
clone_size: few
cdr3_nt: TGCACCAGCAGCCAAGATCCCCAGGGTGAAGCTTTCTTT
cdr3_aa: CTSSQDPQGEAFF

j_call: TRBJ2-7
v_call: TRBV6-1
d_call: NA
clone_size: NA
cdr3_nt: TGTGCCAGCAGTGAACAGTCGGGGGCAGGCCGAGAGGGGCAGTACTTC
cdr3_aa: CASSEQSGAGREGQYF

j_call: TRBJ2-2
v_call: TRBV7-9
d_call: NA
clone_size: once
cdr3_nt: TGTGCCAGCAGCCCGGAGGCCGGGGAGCTGTTTTTT
cdr3_aa: CASSPEAGELFF

j_call: TRBJ1-5
v_call: TRBV7-9
d_call: NA
clone_size: NA
cdr3_nt: TGTGCCAGCAGCTTACCAGGAGCTAATCAGCCCCAGCATTTT
cdr3_aa: CASSLPGANQPQHF

j_call: TRBJ1-6
v_call: TRBV5-1
d_call: NA
clone_size: NA
cdr3_nt: TGCGCCAGCAGCTTGGCGGGGAATTCACCCCTCCACTTT
cdr3_aa: CASSLAGNSPLHF

j_call: TRBJ1-6
v_call: TRBV19
d_call: NA
clone_size: few
cdr3_nt: TGTGCCAGTAGTATAGGACAGACCTCACCCCTCCACTTT
cdr3_aa: CASSIGQTSPLHF

j_call: TRBJ2-1
v_call: TRBV5-1
d_call: NA
clone_size: once
cdr3_nt: TGCGCCAGCAGCTCCGACGCGAGCTCCTACAATGAGCAGTTCTTC
cdr3_aa: CASSSDASSYNEQFF

j_call: TRBJ1-2
v_call: TRBV6-5
d_call: NA
clone_size: NA
cdr3_nt: TGTGCCAGCAGTTTCCGCGGACAGGGCTACACCTTC
cdr3_aa: CASSFRGQGYTF

j_call: TRBJ1-2
v_call: TRBV30
d_call: TRBD1
clone_size: NA
cdr3_nt: TGTGCCTGGAGCTTCTCCGGGACAGCAAACTATGGCTACACCTTC
cdr3_aa: CAWSFSGTANYGYTF

j_call: TRBJ2-5
v_call: TRBV29-1
d_call: NA
clone_size: NA
cdr3_nt: TGCAGCGTTGCGGCGGGCAGGGGCAGTGAGACCCAGTACTTC
cdr3_aa: CSVAAGRGSETQYF

j_call: TRBJ1-4
v_call: TRBV9
d_call: NA
clone_size: NA
cdr3_nt: TGTGCCAGCAGCGCCTCGGGACAAGGTGAAAAACTGTTTTTT
cdr3_aa: CASSASGQGEKLFF

j_call: TRBJ2-3
v_call: TRBV30
d_call: TRBD1
clone_size: NA
cdr3_nt: TGTGCCTGGGGACAGGGACGCACAGATACGCAGTATTTT
cdr3_aa: CAWGQGRTDTQYF

j_call: TRBJ2-3
v_call: TRBV5-1
d_call: NA
clone_size: NA
cdr3_nt: TGCGCCAGCAGCCTAGACAGAGCTAGCACAGATACGCAGTATTTT
cdr3_aa: CASSLDRASTDTQYF

j_call: TRBJ2-5
v_call: TRBV7-9
d_call: TRBD1
clone_size: NA
cdr3_nt: TGTGCCAGCAGCTCCATCCGGACAGGACAAGAGAGCCAGTACTTC
cdr3_aa: CASSSIRTGQESQYF

j_call: TRBJ1-2
v_call: TRBV27
d_call: NA
clone_size: NA
cdr3_nt: TGTGCCAGCTATGGCGCAAACGGAAACTATGGCTACACCTTC
cdr3_aa: CASYGANGNYGYTF

j_call: TRBJ1-6
v_call: TRBV2
d_call: NA
clone_size: NA
cdr3_nt: TGTGCCAGCAGTGAGGGGACGGAATATAATTCACCCCTCCACTTT
cdr3_aa: CASSEGTEYNSPLHF

j_call: TRBJ2-7
v_call: TRBV10-1
d_call: NA
clone_size: NA
cdr3_nt: TGCGCCAGCAGTGAGTCGAGGTCTACCTCTGAGCAGTACTTC
cdr3_aa: CASSESRSTSEQYF

j_call: TRBJ2-2
v_call: TRBV29-1
d_call: NA
clone_size: NA
cdr3_nt: TGCAGCGTTGCCTGGGCAGGTCGAAACACCGGGGAGCTGTTTTTT
cdr3_aa: CSVAWAGRNTGELFF

j_call: TRBJ2-3
v_call: TRBV5-1
d_call: TRBD2
clone_size: NA
cdr3_nt: TGCGCCAGCAGCCCCGTACTAGCGGGAGAGACAGATACGCAGTATTTT
cdr3_aa: CASSPVLAGETDTQYF

j_call: TRBJ2-7
v_call: TRBV29-1
d_call: NA
clone_size: few
cdr3_nt: TGCAGCGTTGAAGAGTTGGATGGACTTTGGGGCTACGAGCAGTACTTC
cdr3_aa: CSVEELDGLWGYEQYF